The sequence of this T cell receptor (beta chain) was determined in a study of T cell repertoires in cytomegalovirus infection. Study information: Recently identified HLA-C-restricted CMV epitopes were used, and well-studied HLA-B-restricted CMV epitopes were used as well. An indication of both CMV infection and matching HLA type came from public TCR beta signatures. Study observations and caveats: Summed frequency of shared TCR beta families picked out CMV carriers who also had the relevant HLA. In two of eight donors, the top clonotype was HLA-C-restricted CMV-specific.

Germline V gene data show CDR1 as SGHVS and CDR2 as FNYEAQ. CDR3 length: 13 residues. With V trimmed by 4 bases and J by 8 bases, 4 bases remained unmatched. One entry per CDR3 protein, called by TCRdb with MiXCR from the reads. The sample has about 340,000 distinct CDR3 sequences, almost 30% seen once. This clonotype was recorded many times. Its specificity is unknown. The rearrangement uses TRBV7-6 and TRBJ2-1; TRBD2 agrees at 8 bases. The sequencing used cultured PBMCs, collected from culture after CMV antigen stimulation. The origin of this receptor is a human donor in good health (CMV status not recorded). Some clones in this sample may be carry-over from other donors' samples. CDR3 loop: CASSWMRGDEQFF. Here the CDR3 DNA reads TGTGCCAGCAGCTGGATGCGGGGGGATGAGCAGTTCTTC.